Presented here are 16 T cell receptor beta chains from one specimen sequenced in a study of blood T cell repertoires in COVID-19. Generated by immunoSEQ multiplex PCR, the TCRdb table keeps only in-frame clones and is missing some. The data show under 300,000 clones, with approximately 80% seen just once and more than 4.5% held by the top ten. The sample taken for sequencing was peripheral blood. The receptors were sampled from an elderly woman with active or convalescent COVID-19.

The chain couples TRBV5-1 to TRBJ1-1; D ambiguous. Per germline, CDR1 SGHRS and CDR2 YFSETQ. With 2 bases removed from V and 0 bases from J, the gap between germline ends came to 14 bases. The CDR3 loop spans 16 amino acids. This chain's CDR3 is CASSFAAQTMNTEAFF. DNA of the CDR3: TGCGCCAGCAGCTTTGCGGCCCAGACCATGAACACTGAAGCTTTCTTT. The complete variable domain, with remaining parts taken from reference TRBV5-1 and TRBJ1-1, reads KAGVTQTPRYLIKTRGQQVTLSCSPISGHRSVSWYQQTPGQGLQFLFEYFSETQRNKGNFPGRFSGRQFSNSRSEMNVSTLELGDSALYLCASSFAAQTMNTEAFFGQGTRLTVV.

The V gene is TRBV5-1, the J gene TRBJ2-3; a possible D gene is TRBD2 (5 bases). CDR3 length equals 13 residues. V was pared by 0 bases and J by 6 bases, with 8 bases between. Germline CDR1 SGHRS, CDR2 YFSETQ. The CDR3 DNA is TGCGCCAGCAGCTTGGGAGCGGCCGATACGCAGTATTTT. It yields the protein CASSLGAADTQYF.

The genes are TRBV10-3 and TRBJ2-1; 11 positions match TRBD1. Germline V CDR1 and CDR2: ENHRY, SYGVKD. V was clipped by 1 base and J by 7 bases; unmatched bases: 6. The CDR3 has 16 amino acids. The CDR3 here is CAISEFGTGGGNEQFF. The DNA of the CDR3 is TGTGCCATCAGTGAGTTCGGGACAGGGGGGGGTAATGAGCAGTTCTTC.

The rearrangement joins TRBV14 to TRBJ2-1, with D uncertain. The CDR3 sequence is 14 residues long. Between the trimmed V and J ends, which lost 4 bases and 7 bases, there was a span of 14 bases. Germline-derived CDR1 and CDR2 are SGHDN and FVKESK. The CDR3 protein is CASSPPAGLNEQFF. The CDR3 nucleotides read TGTGCCAGCAGCCCCCCGGCAGGTCTTAATGAGCAGTTCTTC.

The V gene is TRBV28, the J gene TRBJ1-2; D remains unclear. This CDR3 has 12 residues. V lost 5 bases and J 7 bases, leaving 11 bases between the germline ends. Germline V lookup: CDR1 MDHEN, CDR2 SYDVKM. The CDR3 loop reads CASSQPLRGYTF. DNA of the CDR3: TGTGCCAGCAGTCAACCTTTGCGTGGCTACACCTTC.

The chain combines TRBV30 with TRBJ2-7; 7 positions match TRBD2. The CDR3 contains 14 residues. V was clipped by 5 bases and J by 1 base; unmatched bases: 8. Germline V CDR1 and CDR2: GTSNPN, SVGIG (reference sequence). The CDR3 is CAWSLGGASYEQYF. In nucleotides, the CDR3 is TGTGCCTGGTCCCTGGGAGGGGCGTCCTACGAGCAGTACTTC.

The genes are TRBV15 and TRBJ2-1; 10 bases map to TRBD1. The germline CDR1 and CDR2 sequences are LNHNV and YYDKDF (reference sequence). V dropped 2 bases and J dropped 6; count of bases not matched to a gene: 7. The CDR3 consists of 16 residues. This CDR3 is CATSRYGQGEFNEQFF. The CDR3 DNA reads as TGTGCCACCAGCAGATATGGACAGGGGGAATTCAATGAGCAGTTCTTC.

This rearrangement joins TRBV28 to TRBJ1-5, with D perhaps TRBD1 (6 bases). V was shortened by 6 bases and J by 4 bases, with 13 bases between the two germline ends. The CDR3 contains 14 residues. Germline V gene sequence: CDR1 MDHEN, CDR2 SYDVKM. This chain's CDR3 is CASRNIQGNQPQHF. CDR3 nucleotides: TGTGCCAGCAGGAACATACAGGGAAATCAGCCCCAGCATTTT.

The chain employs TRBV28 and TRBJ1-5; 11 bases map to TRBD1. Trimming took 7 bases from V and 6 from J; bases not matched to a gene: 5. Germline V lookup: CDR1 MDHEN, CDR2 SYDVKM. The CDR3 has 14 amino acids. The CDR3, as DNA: TGTGCCAGCAAGGGGACAGGGGGGTTTCAGCCCCAGCATTTT. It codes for CASKGTGGFQPQHF.

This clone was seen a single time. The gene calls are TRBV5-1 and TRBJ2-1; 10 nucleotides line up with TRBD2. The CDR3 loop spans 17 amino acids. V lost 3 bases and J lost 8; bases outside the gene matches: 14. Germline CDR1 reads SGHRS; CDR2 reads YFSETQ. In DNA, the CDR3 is TGCGCCAGCAGCTCTTTTGCTAGCGGGGGTGCAATCGATGAGCAGTTCTTC. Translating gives CASSSFASGGAIDEQFF.

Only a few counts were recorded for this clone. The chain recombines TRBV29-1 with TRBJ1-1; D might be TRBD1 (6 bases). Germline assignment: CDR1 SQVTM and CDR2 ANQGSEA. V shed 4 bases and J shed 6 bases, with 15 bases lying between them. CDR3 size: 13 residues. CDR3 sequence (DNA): TGCAGCGTTGTGGAAGGGGGATACGCTGAAGCTTTCTTT. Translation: CSVVEGGYAEAFF. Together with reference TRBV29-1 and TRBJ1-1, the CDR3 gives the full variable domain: SAVISQKPSRDICQRGTSLTIQCQVDSQVTMMFWYRQQPGQSLTLIATANQGSEATYESGFVIDKFPISRPNLTFSTLTVSNMSPEDSSIYLCSVVEGGYAEAFFGQGTRLTVV.

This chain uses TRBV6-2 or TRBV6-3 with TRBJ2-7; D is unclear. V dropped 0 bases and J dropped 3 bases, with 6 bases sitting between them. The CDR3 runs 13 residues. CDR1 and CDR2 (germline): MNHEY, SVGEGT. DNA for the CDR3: TGTGCCAGCAGTTACTCTATCGTCTACGAGCAGTACTTC. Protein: CASSYSIVYEQYF.

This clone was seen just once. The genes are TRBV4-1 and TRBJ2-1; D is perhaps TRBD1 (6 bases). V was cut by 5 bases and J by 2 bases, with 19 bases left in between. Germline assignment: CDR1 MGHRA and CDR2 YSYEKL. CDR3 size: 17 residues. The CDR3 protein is CASSKTTGGATYNEQFF. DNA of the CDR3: TGCGCCAGCAGCAAAACCACTGGGGGCGCCACCTACAATGAGCAGTTCTTC.

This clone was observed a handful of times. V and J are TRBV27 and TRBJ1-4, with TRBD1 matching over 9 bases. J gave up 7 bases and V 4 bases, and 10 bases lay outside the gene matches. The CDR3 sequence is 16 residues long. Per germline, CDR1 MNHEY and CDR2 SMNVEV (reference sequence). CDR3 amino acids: CASSSHADRGGEKLFF. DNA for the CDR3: TGTGCCAGCAGTTCCCATGCAGACAGGGGGGGTGAAAAACTGTTTTTT.

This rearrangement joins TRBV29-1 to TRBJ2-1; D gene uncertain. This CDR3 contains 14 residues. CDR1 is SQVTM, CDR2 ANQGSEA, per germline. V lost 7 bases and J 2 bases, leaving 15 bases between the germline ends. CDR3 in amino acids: CSGTYTKTYNEQFF. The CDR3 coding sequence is TGCAGCGGAACGTACACCAAAACCTACAATGAGCAGTTCTTC.

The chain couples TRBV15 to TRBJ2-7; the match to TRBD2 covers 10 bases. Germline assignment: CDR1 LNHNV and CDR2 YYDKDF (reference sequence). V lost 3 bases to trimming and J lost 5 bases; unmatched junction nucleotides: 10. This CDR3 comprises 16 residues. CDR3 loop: CATSREKAGGANEQYF. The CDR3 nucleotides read TGTGCCACCAGCAGGGAAAAAGCGGGGGGGGCCAACGAGCAGTACTTC. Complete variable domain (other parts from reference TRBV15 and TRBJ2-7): DAMVIQNPRYQVTQFGKPVTLSCSQTLNHNVMYWYQQKSSQAPKLLFHYYDKDFNNEADTPDNFQSRRPNTSFCFLDIRSPGLGDTAMYLCATSREKAGGANEQYFGPGTRLTVT.